Given below is one TCR beta chain in context. Antigen unknown. A J-beta primer mix and a sample-barcoded 5' primer were used in a second PCR of roughly 6 to 12 cycles. TCRdb called the 5' RACE reads again in MiXCR, with one record for every CDR3 protein. The table shows approximately 400,000 distinct CDR3 sequences, with 45% to 60% occurring only once. The data are from a study of blood T cells in healthy people across ages. Whole-study results and caveats: Estimates of total diversity, which came from one million sequenced T cells, were considered to be underestimates.

The CDR3 has 11 residues. Germline V CDR1 and CDR2: SQVTM, ANQGSEA. The chain uses TRBV29-1 and TRBJ2-7; D not resolved. The end of the DNA is better explained by TRBJ2-5, so the J call may be wrong. Sequenced material: blood. The source is a man aged 55 to 70 in good health. DNA of the CDR3: TGCAGCGGACTTCTCAGGGAGACCCAGTACTTC. This translates into CSGLLRETQYF.